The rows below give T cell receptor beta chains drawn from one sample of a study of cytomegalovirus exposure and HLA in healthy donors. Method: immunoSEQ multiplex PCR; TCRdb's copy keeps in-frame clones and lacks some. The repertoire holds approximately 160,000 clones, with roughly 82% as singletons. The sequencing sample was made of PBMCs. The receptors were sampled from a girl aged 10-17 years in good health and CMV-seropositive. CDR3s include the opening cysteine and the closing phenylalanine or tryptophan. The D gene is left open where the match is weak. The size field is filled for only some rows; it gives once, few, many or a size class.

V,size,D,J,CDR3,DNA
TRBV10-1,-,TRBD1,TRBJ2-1,CASSEFGSGTGGPYNEQFF,TGCGCCAGCAGTGAGTTCGGCAGCGGGACAGGGGGCCCCTACAATGAGCAGTTCTTC
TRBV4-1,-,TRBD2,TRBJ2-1,CASSQGAGANEQFF,TGCGCCAGCAGCCAAGGGGCGGGAGCGAATGAGCAGTTCTTC
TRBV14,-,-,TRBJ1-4,CASSQAAGEKLFF,TGTGCCAGCAGCCAAGCGGCCGGGGAAAAACTGTTTTTT
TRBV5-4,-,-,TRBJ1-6,CASSQDTYNSPLHF,TGTGCCAGCAGCCAAGACACCTATAATTCACCCCTCCACTTT
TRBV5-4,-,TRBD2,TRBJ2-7,CASSFGGAYEQYF,TGTGCCAGCAGCTTTGGGGGGGCCTACGAGCAGTACTTC
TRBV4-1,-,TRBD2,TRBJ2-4,CASSLLSGGLAKNIQYF,TGCGCCAGCAGCCTCCTAAGCGGGGGTCTAGCCAAAAACATTCAGTACTTC
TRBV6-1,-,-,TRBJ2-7,CASSSFRDTYYEQYF,TGTGCCAGCAGTTCATTCAGGGATACTTACTACGAGCAGTACTTC
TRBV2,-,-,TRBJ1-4,CASIVTGYGEKLFF,TGTGCCAGCATCGTAACAGGGTACGGTGAAAAACTGTTTTTT
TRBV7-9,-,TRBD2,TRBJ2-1,CASSHLPWTSGGPPNEQFF,TGTGCCAGCAGCCATTTACCCTGGACTAGCGGGGGGCCACCCAATGAGCAGTTCTTC
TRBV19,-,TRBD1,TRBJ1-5,CASSMTGQGFQPQHF,TGTGCCAGTAGTATGACCGGACAGGGTTTTCAGCCCCAGCATTTT
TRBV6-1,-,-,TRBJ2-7,CASSRGYEQYF,TGTGCCAGCAGTCGGGGTTACGAGCAGTACTTC
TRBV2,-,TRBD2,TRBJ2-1,CASKPTSGRITDNEQFF,TGTGCCAGCAAACCGACTAGCGGGAGGATTACCGACAATGAGCAGTTCTTC
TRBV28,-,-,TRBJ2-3,CASSLSGTDTQYF,TGTGCCAGCAGTTTGTCAGGCACAGATACGCAGTATTTT
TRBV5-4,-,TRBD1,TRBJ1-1,CASSLAKGAPTLNTEAFF,TGTGCCAGCAGCTTGGCCAAGGGGGCACCTACCTTGAACACTGAAGCTTTCTTT
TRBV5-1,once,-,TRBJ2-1,CASSLGLLEDNEQFF,TGCGCCAGCAGCTTGGGGCTATTAGAGGACAATGAGCAGTTCTTC
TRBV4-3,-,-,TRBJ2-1,CASSQVFFPQGSYNEQFF,TGCGCCAGCAGCCAAGTGTTTTTCCCGCAGGGCTCCTACAATGAGCAGTTCTTC
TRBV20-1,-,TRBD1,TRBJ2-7,CSAQGTYEQYF,TGCAGTGCACAGGGGACCTACGAGCAGTACTTC
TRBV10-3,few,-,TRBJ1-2,CATSDRQNYGYTF,TGTGCCACCTCGGACAGACAAAACTATGGCTACACCTTC
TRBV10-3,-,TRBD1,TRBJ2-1,CAISEKIWGQGINEQFF,TGTGCCATCAGTGAGAAGATATGGGGACAGGGGATTAATGAGCAGTTCTTC
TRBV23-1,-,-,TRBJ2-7,CASSPMPGHYEQYF,TGCGCCAGCAGTCCGATGCCGGGACACTACGAGCAGTACTTC
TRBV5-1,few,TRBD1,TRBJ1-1,CASSLAGGYTEAFF,TGCGCCAGCAGCTTGGCAGGGGGCTACACTGAAGCTTTCTTT
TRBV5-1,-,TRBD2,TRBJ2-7,CASSLGLAGASYEQYF,TGCGCCAGCAGCTTGGGACTAGCGGGCGCTTCCTACGAGCAGTACTTC
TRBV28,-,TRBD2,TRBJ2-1,CASSSLAGPLAVRNEQFF,TGTGCCAGCAGTTCCCTAGCGGGGCCACTAGCGGTCCGCAATGAGCAGTTCTTC
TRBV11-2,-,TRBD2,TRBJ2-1,CASSLEAGGPFLHEQFF,TGTGCCAGCAGCTTAGAAGCGGGGGGGCCGTTCCTCCATGAGCAGTTCTTC
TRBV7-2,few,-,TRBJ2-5,CASSFGPFQETQYF,TGTGCCAGCAGCTTTGGCCCGTTTCAAGAGACCCAGTACTTC
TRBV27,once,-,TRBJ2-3,CASSLLGGGPDTQYF,TGTGCCAGCAGTCTACTGGGGGGGGGCCCAGATACGCAGTATTTT
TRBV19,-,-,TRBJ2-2,CASRGIVGELFF,TGTGCCAGTAGGGGCATCGTCGGGGAGCTGTTTTTT
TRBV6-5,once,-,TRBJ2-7,CASSYRPEGGGEQYF,TGTGCCAGCAGTTACCGGCCCGAGGGGGGGGGCGAGCAGTACTTC
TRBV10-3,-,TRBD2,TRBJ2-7,CAIKREGRYEQYF,TGTGCCATCAAGCGGGAGGGCCGGTACGAGCAGTACTTC
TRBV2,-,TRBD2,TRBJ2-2,CASSEPLAGGHTGELFF,TGTGCCAGCAGTGAACCACTAGCGGGGGGTCACACCGGGGAGCTGTTTTTT
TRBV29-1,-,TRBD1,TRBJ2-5,CSVQTGGEETQYF,TGCAGCGTCCAAACAGGGGGCGAAGAGACCCAGTACTTC